This passage covers 3 T cell receptor beta chains from one sample sequenced in a study of cytomegalovirus exposure and HLA in healthy donors. PCR used 60 Vbeta primers and 13 Jbeta primers. Some clones are missing from TCRdb's copy, which holds only in-frame ones; the method was immunoSEQ multiplex PCR. In all, the sample yields about 42,000 clones. Sequencing was performed on PBMCs. These receptors were obtained from a man aged 30 to 39 in good health and CMV-seronegative.

The V gene is TRBV7-9, the J gene TRBJ2-5; no clear D gene. The J call is doubtful: the DNA matches TRBJ2-7 better. The CDR3 loop spans 12 amino acids. The germline V gene has CDR1 SEHNR and CDR2 FQNEAQ (reference sequence). DNA for the CDR3: TGTGCCAGCAGCTTAGCGAGTCACGAGCAGTACTTC. Translated, it gives CASSLASHEQYF.

The chain carries TRBV29-1 and TRBJ1-2; a weak D match, TRBD1 (6 bases). This CDR3 has 12 residues. CDR1 SQVTM and CDR2 ANQGSEA come from the germline V gene. The V end lost 6 bases, the J end lost 7 bases, and 15 bases lay between the germline ends. CDR3 amino acids: CSVPGQLLGYTF. Written as DNA, the CDR3 is TGCAGCGTCCCGGGACAACTTCTTGGCTACACCTTC.

The V and J genes are TRBV4-3 and TRBJ2-3; D is possibly TRBD2 (6 bases). The germline gives CDR1 LGHNA, CDR2 YSLEER. The germline V and J ends were trimmed by 1 base and 2 bases, with 16 bases remaining between them. This CDR3 is 17 amino acids long. The CDR3 bases are TGCGCCAGCAGCCAAGGGGGCGGGGCTTTTCACACAGATACGCAGTATTTT. Amino acids: CASSQGGGAFHTDTQYF.